This paragraph reports one T cell receptor beta chain. CDR1 and CDR2 (germline): SGHTA, FQGTGA. With 6 bases removed from V and 0 bases from J, the gap between germline ends came to 8 bases. The CDR3 extends over 13 amino acids. The data stem from a study of blood T cell repertoires in COVID-19. Profiled with immunoSEQ multiplex PCR; TCRdb holds only in-frame clones, not every one. The sample consists of fewer than 200,000 clones, approximately 87% of them appearing once. V is TRBV7-3 and J is TRBJ1-1; unclear D gene. The sequence came from an older woman with COVID-19, enrolled during active disease. Sequencing input: peripheral blood. CDR3 in amino acids: CASSSQLNTEAFF. DNA of the CDR3: TGTGCCAGCAGTTCCCAATTGAACACTGAAGCTTTCTTT. The full variable domain, its missing parts supplied by reference TRBV7-3 and TRBJ1-1, is GAGVSQTPSNKVTEKGKYVELRCDPISGHTALYWYRQSLGQGPEFLIYFQGTGAADDSGLPNDRFFAVRPEGSVSTLKIQRTERGDSAVYLCASSSQLNTEAFFGQGTRLTVV.